This TCR beta chain was found in a study of CD4 T cells in relation to SARS-CoV-2 and coronaviruses. Before the COVID-19 pandemic, during about 2010-2018, CD4+ T cells were taken from unexposed donors. Isolation of CD4+ T cells took place after about 10 days in culture. Testing used SARS-CoV-2 S/N and four cold-coronavirus spikes on unexposed-donor CD4+ T cells, cells permitting. Only in-frame clones appear in the TCRdb table, and some are missing; sequencing was by immunoSEQ multiplex PCR. The data contain some 16,000 clones, 70% to 85% of them singletons. Germline CDR1 reads SGHAT; CDR2 reads FQNNGV. Trimming took 0 bases from V and 2 from J, leaving 11 bases between them. The CDR3 is 16 residues long. Remarks on this clone: Its antigen is unknown.

The sequence was collected from a human donor in good health. The chain recombines TRBV11-2 with TRBJ2-4, with D maybe TRBD1 (5 bases). Material: CD4+ T cells from PBMCs, cultured in vitro. Here the CDR3 reads CASSLEGRSTKNIQYF. CDR3 bases: TGTGCCAGCAGCTTAGAGGGGCGTTCTACCAAAAACATTCAGTACTTC.